Described below is a single T cell receptor beta chain sequence and its context. Some clones are missing from TCRdb's copy, which holds only in-frame ones; the method was immunoSEQ multiplex PCR. The sample comprises about 90,000 clones, about 80% of which are singletons, and 10% rests with the top ten. These data originate in a study of blood T cell repertoires in COVID-19. CDR1 and CDR2 from the germline V gene are LGHNA and YSLEER. The CDR3 length is 14 residues. J gave up 2 bases and V 3 bases, and 3 bases lay outside the gene matches. The source is a woman in her 70s with acute or convalescent COVID-19. V is TRBV4-3 and J is TRBJ2-7; the match to TRBD1 covers 8 bases. The material sequenced was peripheral blood. The CDR3: CASSQGTGTYEQYF. Written as DNA, the CDR3 is TGCGCCAGCAGCCAGGGGACAGGAACCTACGAGCAGTACTTC.